Shown below are 28 T cell receptor beta chains from a single sample sequenced in a study of blood T cell repertoires in COVID-19. Method: immunoSEQ multiplex PCR; TCRdb's copy keeps in-frame clones and lacks some. The sample has 450,000 or so clones; 85% to 90% are singletons. The sequenced material came from peripheral blood. The source is a man aged 18 to 29 with COVID-19, enrolled during active disease.

The table lists this clone with a few counts. The J gene is TRBJ1-2, the V gene TRBV10-2, with D possibly TRBD1 on 6 matching bases. The ends were cut back, 5 bases at V and 3 bases at J, with 16 bases in the middle. CDR1 and CDR2 from the germline V gene are WSHSY and SAAADI. This CDR3 region has 15 residues. The CDR3 loop reads CASSLGQSGYYGYTF. The CDR3 nucleotides are TGCGCCAGCAGTCTAGGACAGTCGGGCTACTATGGCTACACCTTC.

The chain joins TRBV9 to TRBJ1-4; 9 bases agree with TRBD1. Germline V gene sequence: CDR1 SGDLS, CDR2 YYNGEE. CDR3 size: 15 residues. V lost 0 bases to trimming and J lost 7 bases; unmatched junction nucleotides: 4. The CDR3, as DNA: TGTGCCAGCAGCGTAGCGGGGACAGGGTCTGAAAAACTGTTTTTT. This gives the protein CASSVAGTGSEKLFF.

The genes are TRBV2 and TRBJ2-1, with TRBD2 identical over 11 bases. The CDR3 length is 15 residues. Losses at the gene ends were 3 bases for V and 6 bases for J; bases not matched to a gene: 4. Germline V gene data show CDR1 as SNHLY and CDR2 as FYNNEI. CDR3 DNA: TGTGCCAGCAGTGATCCGACTAGCGGGACCAATGAGCAGTTCTTC. Its protein is CASSDPTSGTNEQFF.

The V gene is TRBV10-1, the J gene TRBJ2-7; 9 positions agree with TRBD2. The germline V gene encodes CDR1 WNHNN and CDR2 SYGVQD (reference sequence). J was trimmed by 5 bases and V by 4 bases; bases with no gene match: 6. The CDR3 spans 14 residues. CDR3 sequence: CASSAGTSTNEQYF. The DNA for the CDR3 is TGCGCCAGCAGTGCCGGGACTAGCACTAACGAGCAGTACTTC.

This clone was recorded at least ten times. The chain uses TRBV27 and TRBJ2-1; 11 bases are shared with TRBD2. The CDR3 runs to 15 residues. V was clipped by 5 bases and J by 6 bases; unmatched bases: 6. The V gene's germline CDR1 is MNHEY and CDR2 SMNVEV (reference sequence). For the CDR3, the DNA is TGTGCCAGCAGTATGACTAGCGGGACTTCCAATGAGCAGTTCTTC. Translating it yields CASSMTSGTSNEQFF.

This rearrangement joins TRBV6-2 or TRBV6-3 to TRBJ2-3; D is perhaps TRBD2 (5 bases). V lost 4 bases and J 0 bases, leaving 14 bases between the germline ends. The CDR3 contains 16 residues. Germline CDR1 reads MNHEY; CDR2 reads SVGEGT. The CDR3 sequence is CASSSRSDPSTDTQYF. The CDR3 nucleotides are TGTGCCAGCAGTTCCCGTAGCGACCCTAGCACAGATACGCAGTATTTT.

The chain links TRBV5-4 to TRBJ2-5; 13 bases are shared with TRBD2. The CDR3 runs to 16 residues. Germline CDR1 and CDR2: SGHNT and YYREEE (reference sequence). V lost 4 bases and J lost 5; bases outside the gene matches: 8. In DNA form, the CDR3 reads TGTGCCAGCAGCCCAGGACTAGCGGGAGTAGGTGAGACCCAGTACTTC. It yields the protein CASSPGLAGVGETQYF.

The chain couples TRBV29-1 to TRBJ1-4; D is possibly TRBD1 (6 bases). Trimming took off 6 bases at V and 0 bases at J, with 14 bases between the two ends. Per the germline V gene, CDR1 is SQVTM and CDR2 is ANQGSEA. This CDR3 region has 15 residues. The CDR3 is CSVGQRGSTNEKLFF. CDR3 sequence (DNA): TGCAGCGTAGGCCAAAGGGGGTCAACTAATGAAAAACTGTTTTTT.

This clone has a handful of counts. The V gene is TRBV2, the J gene TRBJ2-7; possibly TRBD1 for D (5 bases). CDR1 is SNHLY, CDR2 FYNNEI, per germline. V lost 2 bases and J 2 bases, leaving 10 bases between the germline ends. The CDR3 runs 14 residues. CDR3 DNA sequence: TGTGCCAGCAGTGAACAAGGGGCTACCTACGAGCAGTACTTC. Translation: CASSEQGATYEQYF.

This chain connects TRBV2 to TRBJ2-1; 7 bases match TRBD1. V gave up 6 bases and J gave up 1 base; unmatched junction bases: 6. The CDR3 covers 15 residues. The germline CDR1 and CDR2 sequences are SNHLY and FYNNEI. The DNA of the CDR3 is TGTGCCAGCAGGGGGACAGACCTATCCTACAATGAGCAGTTCTTC. Protein sequence: CASRGTDLSYNEQFF.

The chain employs TRBV11-3 and TRBJ2-3, with 16 bases fitting TRBD2. Germline V lookup: CDR1 SGHNT, CDR2 YENEEA. CDR3 length equals 17 residues. The V gene end was trimmed by 5 bases and the J gene end by 3 bases; junction bases not matched to a gene: 5. The CDR3 loop reads CASSPGTSGGATDTQYF. The CDR3 DNA reads as TGTGCCAGCAGCCCTGGGACTAGCGGGGGGGCGACAGATACGCAGTATTTT. Filled out from reference TRBV11-3 and TRBJ2-3, the complete variable domain reads EAGVVQSPRYKIIEKKQPVAFWCNPISGHNTLYWYLQNLGQGPELLIRYENEEAVDDSQLPKDRFSAERLKGVDSTLKIQPAELGDSAVYLCASSPGTSGGATDTQYFGPGTRLTVL.

This clone was seen just once. The rearrangement links TRBV6-5 to TRBJ1-1; D gene uncertain. The CDR3 runs to 15 residues. In germline, CDR1 is MNHEY, CDR2 SVGAGI. The V gene lost 8 bases and the J gene lost 1 base, with 17 bases spanning the gap. The CDR3 nucleotides are TGTGCCAGCCGCCTCCGGAGCCAGTGGAACACTGAAGCTTTCTTT. Translated: CASRLRSQWNTEAFF.

In this sample, this clone turned up once. The chain recombines TRBV6-2 or TRBV6-3 with TRBJ2-1; TRBD2 agrees at 8 bases. The CDR3 extends over 16 amino acids. Trimming at V came to 5 bases and at J to 8 bases, leaving 14 bases not matched to a gene. The germline gives CDR1 MNHEY, CDR2 SVGEGT. CDR3 sequence (DNA): TGTGCCAGCAGTCAGCCGGGGGGGCCAATTCGCGATGAGCAGTTCTTC. This codes for CASSQPGGPIRDEQFF.

CDR3 nucleotide sequence: TGTGCCAGTAGTATATGGGGGGATCAGCCCCAGCATTTT. Protein product: CASSIWGDQPQHF. This chain links TRBV19 with TRBJ1-5, with D possibly being TRBD1 (5 bases). The V and J ends lost 2 bases and 5 bases respectively, with 7 bases between them. This CDR3 has 13 residues. The V gene's germline CDR1 is LNHDA and CDR2 SQIVND (reference sequence). Complete variable domain (other parts from reference TRBV19 and TRBJ1-5): DGGITQSPKYLFRKEGQNVTLSCEQNLNHDAMYWYRQDPGQGLRLIYYSQIVNDFQKGDIAEGYSVSREKKESFPLTVTSAQKNPTAFYLCASSIWGDQPQHFGDGTRLSIL.

This clone came up a few times. The chain is built from TRBV5-6 and TRBJ1-1; 9 positions match TRBD1. CDR3 size: 15 residues. Germline-derived CDR1 and CDR2 are SGHDT and YYEEEE. With 4 bases clipped from V and 3 bases from J, the junction kept 7 bases outside the gene matches. The CDR3 sequence: CASSGFGTGHTEAFF. The CDR3 DNA follows: TGTGCCAGCAGCGGTTTTGGGACAGGGCACACTGAAGCTTTCTTT.

This clone was seen only once. The chain is built from TRBV6-6 and TRBJ2-3; TRBD2 aligns across 9 bases. V dropped 0 bases and J dropped 1; count of bases not matched to a gene: 2. The CDR3 has 16 residues. The germline V gene encodes CDR1 MNHNY and CDR2 SVGAGI (reference sequence). The DNA of the CDR3 is TGTGCCAGCAGTTACTCTCAGCGGGGGGGCACAGATACGCAGTATTTT. Translating gives CASSYSQRGGTDTQYF.

The chain couples TRBV6-4 to TRBJ1-1, with 9 bases aligning to TRBD1. The V gene end was trimmed by 4 bases and the J gene end by 6 bases; junction bases not matched to a gene: 3. The CDR3 covers 13 residues. CDR1 and CDR2 (germline): MRHNA, SNTAGT. The CDR3: CASSADRGSEAFF. The CDR3 DNA is TGTGCCAGCAGTGCGGACAGGGGCTCTGAAGCTTTCTTT.

The chain links TRBV10-2 to TRBJ2-3, with D perhaps matching TRBD2 (6 bases). Per germline, CDR1 WSHSY and CDR2 SAAADI. The CDR3 loop spans 15 amino acids. V gave up 3 bases and J gave up 1 base, with 11 bases separating them. CDR3 protein: CASSDSGVGTDTQYF. The CDR3, as DNA: TGCGCCAGCAGTGATTCGGGAGTGGGCACAGATACGCAGTATTTT.

This rearrangement joins TRBV29-1 to TRBJ2-1; no definite D call. The CDR3 runs to 12 residues. V lost 0 bases and J lost 8, with 8 bases in between. Germline-derived CDR1 and CDR2 are SQVTM and ANQGSEA. CDR3 sequence reads: CSVEDLSYEQFF. The DNA for the CDR3 is TGCAGCGTTGAAGATCTGAGTTATGAGCAGTTCTTC.

The genes are TRBV24-1 and TRBJ1-1, with D possibly matching TRBD1 (5 bases). The length of the CDR3 is 13 residues. Germline V gene lookup returns CDR1 KGHDR and CDR2 SFDVKD. Trimming cost V 4 bases and J 1 base, with 6 bases left between them. In DNA form, the CDR3 reads TGTGCCACCAGTGACGGGGGGAACACTGAAGCTTTCTTT. It yields the protein CATSDGGNTEAFF.

The chain carries TRBV3-1 (or the pseudogene TRBV3-2) and TRBJ1-2, with 9 bases that match TRBD1. V was pared by 1 base and J by 4 bases, with 10 bases of the junction left unmatched. The CDR3 contains 17 residues. Germline-derived CDR1 and CDR2 are LGHDT and YNNKEL (reference sequence). For the CDR3, the DNA is TGTGCCAGCAGCCAAGGGGGGACAGGGCGGCACGGCTATGGCTACACCTTC. Translating it yields CASSQGGTGRHGYGYTF.

V usage is TRBV24-1 and J usage is TRBJ2-1; TRBD2 agrees at 13 bases. CDR1 is KGHDR and CDR2 is SFDVKD in the germline V gene. V trimming: 4 bases; J trimming: 7 bases; junction bases outside the gene matches: 6. The CDR3 has 16 residues. CDR3 sequence: CATSETRTSGRNEQFF. Written as DNA, the CDR3 is TGTGCCACCAGTGAGACCCGGACTAGCGGGAGAAATGAGCAGTTCTTC.

This clone appeared a single time. The rearrangement uses TRBV24-1 and TRBJ2-6; 7 bases line up with TRBD1. The CDR3 spans 18 residues. The ends lost 4 bases at V and 1 base at J; junction bases unmatched: 9. Germline V gives CDR1 KGHDR, CDR2 SFDVKD. This CDR3 is CATSDAGTETSGANVLTF. The CDR3 coding sequence is TGTGCCACCAGTGACGCCGGGACAGAGACGTCTGGGGCCAACGTCCTGACTTTC.

V usage is TRBV5-1 and J usage is TRBJ2-1; 13 positions agree with TRBD2. The V segment lost 4 bases and the J segment 0 bases; nucleotides outside the gene matches: 7. Germline V gene lookup returns CDR1 SGHRS and CDR2 YFSETQ. CDR3 length equals 18 residues. The CDR3 DNA reads as TGCGCCAGCAGCCTACCGGGACTAGCGGGACCCTCCTACAATGAGCAGTTCTTC. Amino acids: CASSLPGLAGPSYNEQFF.

The chain links TRBV13 to TRBJ2-6; 9 bases agree with TRBD2. The CDR3 runs to 17 residues. Germline CDR1 and CDR2: PRHDT and FYEKMQ (reference sequence). With 10 bases clipped from V and 3 bases from J, the junction kept 13 bases outside the gene matches. The CDR3 loop reads CATPGTSKPLGANVLTF. CDR3 coding DNA: TGTGCCACGCCCGGGACTAGCAAACCACTTGGGGCCAACGTCCTGACTTTC.

This rearrangement joins TRBV5-1 to TRBJ2-2; D not certain. CDR1 SGHRS and CDR2 YFSETQ come from the germline V gene. V shed 3 bases and J shed 1 base, with 4 bases lying between them. The CDR3 sequence is 13 residues long. CDR3 sequence reads: CASSSGNTGELFF. In DNA form, the CDR3 reads TGCGCCAGCAGCTCAGGGAACACCGGGGAGCTGTTTTTT.

This chain connects TRBV30 to TRBJ2-2; 8 positions agree with TRBD2. The CDR3 is 15 amino acids. The junction had 5 bases not matched to a gene; V was cut back by 0 bases and J by 5 bases. The germline V gene encodes CDR1 GTSNPN and CDR2 SVGIG (reference sequence). The CDR3 is CAWSVGRAITGELFF. The CDR3 coding sequence is TGTGCCTGGAGTGTCGGGAGGGCCATTACCGGGGAGCTGTTTTTT. The full variable domain, in which reference TRBV30 and TRBJ2-2 provide the parts outside the CDR3, is SQTIHQWPATLVQPVGSPLSLECTVEGTSNPNLYWYRQAAGRGLQLLFYSVGIGQISSEVPQNLSASRPQDRQFILSSKKLLLSDSGFYLCAWSVGRAITGELFFGEGSRLTVL.

The genes are TRBV6-1 and TRBJ1-1, with D tentatively TRBD1 (5 bases). CDR1 is MNHNS and CDR2 is SASEGT in the germline V gene. The V end lost 2 bases, the J end lost 11 bases, and 15 bases lay between the germline ends. The CDR3 covers 13 residues. DNA for the CDR3: TGTGCCAGCAGTGAACTCCCCCAGGGTGGGGCTTTCTTT. Protein sequence: CASSELPQGGAFF.